This T cell receptor (beta chain) comes out of a study of regulatory T cells in long-lasting Graves disease. Arm-PCR of CDR3 regions with iRepertoire HTBI primers generated TCR beta libraries. In TCRdb, the multiplex PCR reads were re-called with MiXCR into one record per CDR3 protein. The table records approximately 540,000 distinct CDR3 sequences, more than 10% of them present only once. J lost 7 bases, V lost 2 bases, and 5 bases had no gene match. Germline V gene lookup returns CDR1 SNHLY and CDR2 FYNNEI. The CDR3 is made up of 14 amino acids. Specified time point: newly diagnosed GD, antithyroid drugs for less than 3 months. PBMC RNA was the source of the TCR library. This clonotype has more than one count but fewer than ten. These data are also associated with another study on T cells in Graves' hyperthyroidism and ophthalmopathy.

The chain uses TRBV2 and TRBJ1-5, with 7 bases lining up with TRBD1. Here the sequenced sample was peripheral blood mononuclear cells (PBMCs), taken at new diagnosis, from a patient treated with antithyroid drugs. The sequence came from a woman aged 25 to 39 with Graves disease. CDR3 amino acids: CASSETGEGQPQHF. The CDR3 DNA is TGTGCCAGCAGTGAAACAGGGGAGGGGCAGCCCCAGCATTTT. The complete variable domain, with remaining parts taken from reference TRBV2 and TRBJ1-5, reads EPEVTQTPSHQVTQMGQEVILRCVPISNHLYFYWYRQILGQKVEFLVSFYNNEISEKSEIFDDQFSVERPDGSNFTLKIRSTKLEDSAMYFCASSETGEGQPQHFGDGTRLSIL.